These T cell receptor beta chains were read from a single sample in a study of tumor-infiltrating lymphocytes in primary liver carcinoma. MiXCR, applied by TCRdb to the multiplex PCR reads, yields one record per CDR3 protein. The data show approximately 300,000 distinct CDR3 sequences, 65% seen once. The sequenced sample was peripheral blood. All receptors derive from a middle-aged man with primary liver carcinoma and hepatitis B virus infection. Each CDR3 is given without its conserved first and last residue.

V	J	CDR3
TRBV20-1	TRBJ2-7	SARITGALGQY
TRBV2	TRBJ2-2	ASSDGGNTGELF
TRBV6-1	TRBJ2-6	ASSAGGTAGANVLT
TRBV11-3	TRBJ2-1	ASSPGTSGRHEQF
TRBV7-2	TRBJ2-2	ASSPRPGDFPNTGELF
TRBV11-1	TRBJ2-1	ASSLSGSGSSYNEQF
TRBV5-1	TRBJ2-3	ASSLDTSSTDTQY
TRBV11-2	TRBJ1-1	ASSLAYRGTGTEAF
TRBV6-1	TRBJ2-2	VSSERTSGGAGELF
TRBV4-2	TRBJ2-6	ASSRGAEVLT
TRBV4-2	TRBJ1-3	ASSRGQESSGNTIY
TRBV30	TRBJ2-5	AWGAGGWETQY
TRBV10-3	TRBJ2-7	AIRGVDAEQY
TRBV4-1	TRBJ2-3	ASSQDPRGITDTQY
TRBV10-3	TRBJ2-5	AISESGPGGETQY
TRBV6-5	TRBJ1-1	ASSYSYGVMGAF
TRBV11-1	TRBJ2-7	ASSLRRFGSYEQH
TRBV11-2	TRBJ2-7	ASSLPGGPEQY
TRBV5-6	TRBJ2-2	ASSLQGTGELF
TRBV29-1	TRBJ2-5	SARSRRHHA
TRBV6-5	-	ASSFRQGTNQPQY
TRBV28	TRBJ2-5	ASSFLTGEETQY
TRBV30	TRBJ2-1	AGTGERRNEQF
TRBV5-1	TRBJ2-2	ASSLNPGRGELF
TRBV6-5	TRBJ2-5	ASSYGASGRFGETQY
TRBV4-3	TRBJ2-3	ASSPIVGWADTQY
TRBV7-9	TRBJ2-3	ASSYRDRRTDTQY
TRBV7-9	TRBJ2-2	ASSPSSGRAGGELF
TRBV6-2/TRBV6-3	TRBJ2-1	ASSPGTGRNEQF
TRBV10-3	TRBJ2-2	ASLAVGNTGEPF
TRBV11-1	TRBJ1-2	ASSEIRGPAGYT
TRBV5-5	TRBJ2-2	ASSFEGAGGAGKLF
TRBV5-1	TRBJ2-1	ASSLGVSSYNEQF
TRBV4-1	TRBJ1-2	ASSQVHRDRAGGYT
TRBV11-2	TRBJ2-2	ASSTNLLVKSNTGELF
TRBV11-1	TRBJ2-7	ASSPAGGPHYEQQ
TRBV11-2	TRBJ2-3	ASSSGGGQVDTQY
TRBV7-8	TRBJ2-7	ASSVIAGIRGEQY
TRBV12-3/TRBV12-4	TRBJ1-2	ASSLGASRDGYT
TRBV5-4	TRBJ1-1	ASTDRANTEAL
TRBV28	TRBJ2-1	ATRGISQGHYEQF
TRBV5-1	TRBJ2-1	ASSLTGHNEQF
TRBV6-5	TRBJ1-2	ACTNTAPGKRNYCYT
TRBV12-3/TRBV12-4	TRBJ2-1	ASSPLLRGEQF
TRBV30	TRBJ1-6	AWSGPTGNSPLH
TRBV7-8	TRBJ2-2	ASRKTLAGMDTGELF
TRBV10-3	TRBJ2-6	AISGTSWGGGTNVLT
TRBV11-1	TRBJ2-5	AGSLSPAASQETQY
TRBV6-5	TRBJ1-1	ASISDRGLGGTEAF
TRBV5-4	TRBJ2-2	ASSWGTGELF